This note documents a single T cell receptor (beta chain) sequence. These data originate in a study of T cell changes during pregnancy in multiple sclerosis. Generated by immunoSEQ multiplex PCR, the TCRdb table keeps only in-frame clones and is missing some. The sample includes roughly 110,000 clones, 85% to 95% seen only once; the top ten take 0.78%. V was trimmed by 1 base and J by 5 bases, leaving 11 bases between them. This CDR3 has 14 residues. Germline assignment: CDR1 LGHNA and CDR2 YSLEER. Material: peripheral blood, obtained in the third trimester of pregnancy. The source of this sequence is a female donor in good health, enrolled as a control in a pregnancy study. The J gene is TRBJ1-2, the V gene TRBV4-3; no definite D call. DNA for the CDR3: TGCGCCAGCAGCCAAGGTGCAGAGGGTTATGGCTACACCTTC. It translates to CASSQGAEGYGYTF.